The 21 T cell receptor beta chains below were found in one sample sequenced in a study of shared clonotypes between healthy human individuals. Method: immunoSEQ multiplex PCR; TCRdb's copy keeps in-frame clones and lacks some. The repertoire holds about 2.4 million clones, with more than 80% as singletons. Sequencing was performed on naive CD4+ T cells sorted from blood. Subset indicated: CD45RA+ positively selected. Receptors originate from a man between 18 and 35 years old in good health.

The V call is TRBV9, the J call TRBJ2-3; 11 positions agree with TRBD2. The germline V gene encodes CDR1 SGDLS and CDR2 YYNGEE. This CDR3 comprises 15 residues. V lost 0 bases, J lost 7 bases, and 4 bases stayed unmatched. CDR3 sequence: CASSVVASGGNTQYF. In nucleotides, the CDR3 is TGTGCCAGCAGCGTAGTGGCTAGCGGGGGGAATACGCAGTATTTT.

The genes are TRBV6-1 and TRBJ2-5, with TRBD1 identical over 9 bases. V lost 3 bases to trimming and J lost 0 bases; unmatched junction nucleotides: 2. Germline V lookup: CDR1 MNHNS, CDR2 SASEGT. The CDR3 runs to 15 residues. The CDR3 reads CASSDGDRDQETQYF. In DNA, the CDR3 is TGTGCCAGCAGTGATGGGGACAGGGACCAAGAGACCCAGTACTTC.

The chain couples TRBV7-9 to TRBJ2-7, with 7 bases fitting TRBD1. The V segment lost 0 bases and the J segment 3 bases; nucleotides outside the gene matches: 8. Germline V gives CDR1 SEHNR, CDR2 FQNEAQ (reference sequence). CDR3 length: 16 amino acids. The CDR3 DNA is TGTGCCAGCAGCTTAGCCTCCGGGACAGCGAGCTACGAGCAGTACTTC. As protein: CASSLASGTASYEQYF.

The chain uses TRBV28 and TRBJ2-5; 10 positions match TRBD2. CDR1 and CDR2 from the germline V gene are MDHEN and SYDVKM. This CDR3 region has 22 residues. Germline trimming cut 5 bases from V and 1 base from J; bases unmatched to any gene: 25. CDR3 DNA: TGTGCCAGCAGTCCATATGGGACCTGGACAGGGAGACTAGCGGGTACCCAAGAGACCCAGTACTTC. It is translated as CASSPYGTWTGRLAGTQETQYF.

The chain is built from TRBV18 and TRBJ1-3; a possible D gene is TRBD1 (6 bases). CDR3 length equals 14 residues. The V end was cut by 7 bases, the J end by 3 bases, with 13 bases between. The germline V gene encodes CDR1 KGHSH and CDR2 LQKENI. In DNA, the CDR3 is TGTGCCAGCTGTTCGGACAGAAATGGAAACACCATATATTTT. Protein sequence: CASCSDRNGNTIYF.

The chain is built from TRBV6-1 and TRBJ2-7; TRBD1 agrees at 7 bases. The CDR3 sequence is 14 residues long. V shed 7 bases, J shed 1 base, and the junction held 7 bases outside the gene matches. CDR1 and CDR2 from the germline V gene are MNHNS and SASEGT. The CDR3 here is CASTRDSGSYEQYF. DNA for the CDR3: TGTGCCAGCACCCGGGACAGTGGATCCTACGAGCAGTACTTC.

In DNA form, the CDR3 reads TGTGCCAGCAGTGAATATAACTGGGCTGGGCTCTATGGCTACACCTTC. Translated, it gives CASSEYNWAGLYGYTF. The J gene is TRBJ1-2, the V gene TRBV25-1; D unresolved. Germline CDR1 is MGHDK and CDR2 is SYGVNS. The V end lost 0 bases, the J end lost 4 bases, and 15 bases lay between the germline ends. The CDR3 length is 16 residues.

This sequence joins TRBV11-3 and TRBJ1-6; no definite D call. Germline CDR1 reads SGHNT; CDR2 reads YENEEA. V lost 5 bases, J lost 2 bases, and 13 bases lay in between. The CDR3 length is 16 residues. The CDR3 bases are TGTGCCAGCAGCATTGCGGGAGCTCCCTATAATTCACCCCTCCACTTT. This codes for CASSIAGAPYNSPLHF.

Of note for this clone: Other DNA variants within this sample encode the same CDR3. This sequence joins TRBV9 and TRBJ1-6; tentative D call: TRBD1 (5 bases). V lost 1 base and J 5 bases, leaving 7 bases between the germline ends. The CDR3 extends over 14 amino acids. Looked up from germline, CDR1 is SGDLS and CDR2 is YYNGEE. CDR3 DNA: TGTGCCAGCAGCGTATCGGGGGATAATTCACCCCTCCACTTT. This encodes CASSVSGDNSPLHF.

This clone was detected once. V and J are TRBV10-3 and TRBJ2-2, with 7 nucleotides matching TRBD2. This CDR3 region has 14 residues. From germline, CDR1 is ENHRY and CDR2 SYGVKD. J lost 5 bases, V lost 7 bases, and 7 bases had no gene match. CDR3 loop: CAITPGEGTGELFF. The CDR3, as DNA: TGTGCCATCACCCCGGGGGAGGGAACCGGGGAGCTGTTTTTT.

The chain joins TRBV2 to TRBJ2-7; 11 bases agree with TRBD1. Per germline, CDR1 SNHLY and CDR2 FYNNEI. V trimming: 7 bases; J trimming: 6 bases; junction bases outside the gene matches: 8. This CDR3 region has 14 residues. The CDR3 loop reads CASTLGTGGAEQYF. In DNA form, the CDR3 reads TGTGCCAGCACCCTAGGGACAGGGGGAGCCGAGCAGTACTTC.

The J gene is TRBJ2-7, the V gene TRBV5-1; 10 nucleotides align to TRBD2. In germline, CDR1 is SGHRS, CDR2 YFSETQ. Unmatched junction bases numbered 6, after V lost 4 bases and J lost 2 bases. The CDR3 is 15 residues long. The DNA for the CDR3 is TGCGCCAGCAGCCCGGAAGCGGGAGGGACCTACGAGCAGTACTTC. Translation: CASSPEAGGTYEQYF.

The CDR3 nucleotides are TGTGCCAGCAACTCCCAACGCACAGATACGCAGTATTTT. It specifies CASNSQRTDTQYF. V and J are TRBV14 and TRBJ2-3, with D hard to call. This CDR3 contains 13 residues. Between the trimmed V and J ends, which lost 7 bases and 1 base, there was a span of 9 bases. CDR1 SGHDN and CDR2 FVKESK come from the germline V gene. The variable domain in full, completed from reference TRBV14 and TRBJ2-3, reads EAGVTQFPSHSVIEKGQTVTLRCDPISGHDNLYWYRRVMGKEIKFLLHFVKESKQDESGMPNNRFLAERTGGTYSTLKVQPAELEDSGVYFCASNSQRTDTQYFGPGTRLTVL.

The chain has TRBV6-4 and TRBJ1-4; no firm D call. The germline V gene has CDR1 MRHNA and CDR2 SNTAGT. The CDR3 is 15 amino acids. Trimming took 0 bases from V and 8 from J, leaving 13 bases between them. Here the CDR3 DNA reads TGTGCCAGCAGTGACTCGGAGGGAGCGTGCGAAAAACTGTTTTTT. This encodes CASSDSEGACEKLFF.

The chain employs TRBV7-9 and TRBJ2-2; TRBD2 agrees at 10 bases. Germline trimming cut 5 bases from V and 2 bases from J; bases unmatched to any gene: 5. CDR1 is SEHNR and CDR2 is FQNEAQ in the germline V gene (reference sequence). The CDR3 consists of 16 residues. The CDR3, as DNA: TGTGCCAGCAGCACCGGGACTAGCGCCAACACCGGGGAGCTGTTTTTT. Translated: CASSTGTSANTGELFF.

The chain employs TRBV6-6 and TRBJ1-6; tentatively, D is TRBD1 (6 bases). The germline CDR1 and CDR2 sequences are MNHNY and SVGAGI (reference sequence). V was shortened by 2 bases and J by 6 bases, with 11 bases between the two germline ends. The CDR3 contains 15 residues. CDR3 bases: TGTGCCAGCAGTTACGGTTGGACAGCTAATTCACCCCTCCACTTT. Translation gives CASSYGWTANSPLHF.

To note about this clone: Other DNA variants within this sample encode the same CDR3. This chain connects TRBV19 to TRBJ2-7, with 8 bases matching TRBD1. Germline lookup yields CDR1 LNHDA and CDR2 SQIVND (reference sequence). The CDR3 covers 14 residues. V lost 4 bases to trimming and J lost 1 base; unmatched junction nucleotides: 3. DNA of the CDR3: TGTGCCAGTAGTACCGGACAGGGTTCCTACGAGCAGTACTTC. Residues: CASSTGQGSYEQYF.

The chain uses TRBV12-5 and TRBJ1-6; D is unresolved. Trimming left V 0 bases short and J 6 bases short, with 12 bases between. Germline CDR1 LGHNT, CDR2 FRNRAP. CDR3 length: 16 residues. CDR3 DNA: TGTGCTAGTGGTTTGGTACTAGGACGGGCTAATTCACCCCTCCACTTT. As protein: CASGLVLGRANSPLHF. The variable domain in full, with the rest retrieved from reference TRBV12-5 and TRBJ1-6, is DARVTQTPRHKVTEMGQEVTMRCQPILGHNTVFWYRQTMMQGLELLAYFRNRAPLDDSGMPKDRFSAEMPDATLATLKIQPSEPRDSAVYFCASGLVLGRANSPLHFGNGTRLTVT.

The chain combines TRBV7-2 with TRBJ2-7; D is possibly TRBD2 (6 bases). With 4 bases removed from V and 6 bases from J, the gap between germline ends came to 16 bases. There are 14 residues in the CDR3. The germline V gene has CDR1 SGHTA and CDR2 FQGNSA. This CDR3 reads CASSSRTKRFEQYF. The CDR3, as DNA: TGTGCCAGCAGCTCCAGGACTAAGCGGTTCGAGCAGTACTTC.

The CDR3 loop is CASSSGFASDEQYF. The DNA for the CDR3 is TGCGCCAGCAGCTCAGGGTTTGCATCCGACGAGCAGTACTTC. The rearrangement joins TRBV5-1 to TRBJ2-7, with TRBD1 as a possible D gene (5 bases). V lost 3 bases, J lost 5 bases, and 15 bases lay in between. This CDR3 has 14 residues. Looked up from germline, CDR1 is SGHRS and CDR2 is YFSETQ.

As to this clone: This CDR3 is also generated by other DNA sequences in the sample. The chain is built from TRBV9 and TRBJ2-3, with D hard to call. Trimming took 0 bases from V and 0 from J, leaving 8 bases between them. CDR3 length: 15 residues. The germline V gene has CDR1 SGDLS and CDR2 YYNGEE. The CDR3 nucleotides are TGTGCCAGCAGCGTAGGCCTAACTAGCACAGATACGCAGTATTTT. It codes for CASSVGLTSTDTQYF.